The entry below gives a single T cell receptor beta chain sequence along with its context. These data originate in a study of blood T cell repertoires in COVID-19. Some clones are missing from TCRdb's copy, which holds only in-frame ones; the method was immunoSEQ multiplex PCR. In the table there are about 150,000 clones, 75% to 90% of which are singletons. With 2 bases removed from V and 2 bases from J, the gap between germline ends came to 11 bases. CDR3 length: 15 residues. The germline CDR1 and CDR2 sequences are WNHNN and SYGVQD (reference sequence). The source material was peripheral blood. The chain is built from TRBV10-1 and TRBJ2-3, with TRBD2 as a possible D gene (5 bases). This receptor was taken from a human donor in a cohort sampled during active COVID-19. The CDR3 sequence is CASSETLRDTDTQYF. CDR3 nucleotides: TGCGCCAGCAGTGAGACCCTACGGGACACAGATACGCAGTATTTT.